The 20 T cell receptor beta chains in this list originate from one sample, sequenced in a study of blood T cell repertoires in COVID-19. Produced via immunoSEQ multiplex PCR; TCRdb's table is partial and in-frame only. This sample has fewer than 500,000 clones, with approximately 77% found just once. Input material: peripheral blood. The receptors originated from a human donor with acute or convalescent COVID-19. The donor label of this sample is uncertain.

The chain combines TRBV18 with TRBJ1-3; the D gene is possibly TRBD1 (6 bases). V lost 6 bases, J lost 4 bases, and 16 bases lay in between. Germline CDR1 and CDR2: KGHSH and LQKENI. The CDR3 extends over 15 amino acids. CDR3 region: CASSGQTGTGNTIYF. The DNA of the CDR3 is TGTGCCAGCTCCGGGCAAACAGGGACAGGAAACACCATATATTTT.

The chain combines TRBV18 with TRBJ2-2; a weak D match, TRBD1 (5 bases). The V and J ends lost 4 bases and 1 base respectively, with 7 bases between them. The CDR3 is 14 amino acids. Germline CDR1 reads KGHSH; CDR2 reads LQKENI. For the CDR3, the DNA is TGTGCCAGCTCACTACAGGAGAACACCGGGGAGCTGTTTTTT. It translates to CASSLQENTGELFF.

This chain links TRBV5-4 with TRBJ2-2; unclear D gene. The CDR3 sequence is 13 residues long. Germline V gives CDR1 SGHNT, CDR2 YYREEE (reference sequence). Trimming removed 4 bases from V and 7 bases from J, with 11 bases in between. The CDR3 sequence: CASSTDSGGELFF. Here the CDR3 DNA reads TGTGCCAGCAGCACCGACTCGGGCGGGGAGCTGTTTTTT.

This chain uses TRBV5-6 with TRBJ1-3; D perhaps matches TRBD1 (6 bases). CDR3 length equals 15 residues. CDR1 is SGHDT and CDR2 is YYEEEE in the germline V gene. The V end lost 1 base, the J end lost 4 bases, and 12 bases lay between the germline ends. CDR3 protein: CASSLRGAGGNTIYF. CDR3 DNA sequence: TGTGCCAGCAGCTTGCGGGGGGCCGGGGGAAACACCATATATTTT.

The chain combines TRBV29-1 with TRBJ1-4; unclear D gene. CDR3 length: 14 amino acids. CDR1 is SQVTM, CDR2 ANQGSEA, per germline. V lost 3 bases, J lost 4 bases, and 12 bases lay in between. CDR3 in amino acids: CSVEKQSGNEKLFF. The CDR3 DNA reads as TGCAGCGTTGAGAAACAGAGCGGTAATGAAAAACTGTTTTTT.

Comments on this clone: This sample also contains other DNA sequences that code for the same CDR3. The DNA for the CDR3 is TGTGCCAGCAGTCGTGACAGGGTTACTGAAGCTTTCTTT. It is translated as CASSRDRVTEAFF. The gene calls are TRBV28 and TRBJ1-1, with TRBD1 matching over 7 bases. Germline V gene lookup returns CDR1 MDHEN and CDR2 SYDVKM. The CDR3 runs 13 residues. After removal of 5 bases from V and 5 bases from J, the junction contained 5 bases not matched to a gene.

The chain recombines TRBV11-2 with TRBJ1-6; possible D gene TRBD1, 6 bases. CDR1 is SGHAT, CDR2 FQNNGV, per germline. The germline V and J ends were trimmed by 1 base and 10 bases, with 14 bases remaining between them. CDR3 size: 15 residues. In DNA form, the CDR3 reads TGTGCCAGCAGCTTAGCCCCCACAGGGTTATCACCCCTCCACTTT. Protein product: CASSLAPTGLSPLHF.

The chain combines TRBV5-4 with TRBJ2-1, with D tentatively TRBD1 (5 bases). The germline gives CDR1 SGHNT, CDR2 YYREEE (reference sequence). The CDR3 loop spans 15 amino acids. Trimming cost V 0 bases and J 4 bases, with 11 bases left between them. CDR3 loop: CASSLAGRGYNEQFF. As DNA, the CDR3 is TGTGCCAGCAGCTTGGCCGGTAGGGGTTACAATGAGCAGTTCTTC.

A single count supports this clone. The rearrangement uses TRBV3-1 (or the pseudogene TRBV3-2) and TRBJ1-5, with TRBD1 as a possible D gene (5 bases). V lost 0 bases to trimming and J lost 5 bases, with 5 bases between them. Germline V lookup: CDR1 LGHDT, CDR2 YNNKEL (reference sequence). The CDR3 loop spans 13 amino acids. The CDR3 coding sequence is TGTGCCAGCAGCCAAGAAGGGGATCAGCCCCAGCATTTT. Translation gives CASSQEGDQPQHF.

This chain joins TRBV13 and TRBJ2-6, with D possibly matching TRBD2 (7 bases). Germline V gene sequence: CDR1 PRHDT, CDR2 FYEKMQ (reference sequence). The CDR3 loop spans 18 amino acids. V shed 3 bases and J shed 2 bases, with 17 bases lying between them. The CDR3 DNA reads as TGTGCCAGCAGCTTCTCCCCGGGGGGCTTTGCTGGGGCCAACGTCCTGACTTTC. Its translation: CASSFSPGGFAGANVLTF.

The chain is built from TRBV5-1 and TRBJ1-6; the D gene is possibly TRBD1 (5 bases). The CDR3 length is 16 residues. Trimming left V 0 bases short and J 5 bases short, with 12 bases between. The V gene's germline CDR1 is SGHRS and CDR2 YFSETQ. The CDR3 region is CASSLGGYRDNSPLHF. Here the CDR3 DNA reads TGCGCCAGCAGCTTGGGGGGCTACCGAGATAATTCACCCCTCCACTTT.

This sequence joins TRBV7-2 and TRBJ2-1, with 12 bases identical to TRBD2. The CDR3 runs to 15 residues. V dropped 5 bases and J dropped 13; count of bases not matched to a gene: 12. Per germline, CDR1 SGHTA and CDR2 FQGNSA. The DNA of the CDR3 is TGTGCCAGCAGCCCAAGACTAGCGGGGGCCTCGGGACAGTTCTTC. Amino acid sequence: CASSPRLAGASGQFF.

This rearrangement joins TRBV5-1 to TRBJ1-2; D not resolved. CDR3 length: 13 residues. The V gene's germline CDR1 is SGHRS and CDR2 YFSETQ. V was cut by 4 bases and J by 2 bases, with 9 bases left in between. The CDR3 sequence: CASSTTENYGYTF. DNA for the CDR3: TGCGCCAGCAGCACCACAGAGAACTATGGCTACACCTTC.

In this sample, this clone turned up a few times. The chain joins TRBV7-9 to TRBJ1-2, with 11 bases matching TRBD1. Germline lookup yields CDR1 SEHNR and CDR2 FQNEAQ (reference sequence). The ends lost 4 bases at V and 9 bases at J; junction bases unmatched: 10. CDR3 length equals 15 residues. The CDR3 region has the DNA TGTGCCAGCAGCTGGGACCGGGACAGGGGGTTGAGCTACACCTTC. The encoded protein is CASSWDRDRGLSYTF. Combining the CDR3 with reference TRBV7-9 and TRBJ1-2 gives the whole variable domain DTGVSQNPRHKITKRGQNVTFRCDPISEHNRLYWYRQTLGQGPEFLTYFQNEAQLEKSRLLSDRFSAERPKGSFSTLEIQRTEQGDSAMYLCASSWDRDRGLSYTFGSGTRLTVV.

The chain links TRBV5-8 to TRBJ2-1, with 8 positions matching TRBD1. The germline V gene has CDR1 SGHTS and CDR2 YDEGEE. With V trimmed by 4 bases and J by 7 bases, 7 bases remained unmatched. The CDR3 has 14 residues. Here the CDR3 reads CASSPGQGTNEQFF. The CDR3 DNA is TGTGCCAGCAGCCCAGGACAGGGCACAAATGAGCAGTTCTTC.

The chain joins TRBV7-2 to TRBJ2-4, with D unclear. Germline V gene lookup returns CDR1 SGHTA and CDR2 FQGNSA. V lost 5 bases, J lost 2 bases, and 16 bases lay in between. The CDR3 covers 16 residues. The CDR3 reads CASSNLFVRPKNIQYF. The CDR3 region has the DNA TGTGCCAGCAGCAATCTCTTCGTGCGGCCCAAAAACATTCAGTACTTC.

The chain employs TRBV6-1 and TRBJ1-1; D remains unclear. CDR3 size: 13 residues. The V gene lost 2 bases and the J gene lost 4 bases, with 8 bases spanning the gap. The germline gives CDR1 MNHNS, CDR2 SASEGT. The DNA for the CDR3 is TGTGCCAGCAGTGAACAAGGCGGCACTGAAGCTTTCTTT. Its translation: CASSEQGGTEAFF.

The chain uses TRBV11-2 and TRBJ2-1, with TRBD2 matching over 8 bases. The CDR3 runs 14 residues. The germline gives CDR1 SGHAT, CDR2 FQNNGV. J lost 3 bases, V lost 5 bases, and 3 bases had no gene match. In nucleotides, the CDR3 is TGTGCCAGCAGCCCGGGACTAGACTACAATGAGCAGTTCTTC. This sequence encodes CASSPGLDYNEQFF.

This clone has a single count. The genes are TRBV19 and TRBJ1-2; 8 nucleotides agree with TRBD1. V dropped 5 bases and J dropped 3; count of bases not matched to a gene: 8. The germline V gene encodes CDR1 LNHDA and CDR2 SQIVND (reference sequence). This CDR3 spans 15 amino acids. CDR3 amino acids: CASSSRTGRDYGYTF. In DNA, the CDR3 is TGTGCCAGTAGTTCCCGGACAGGGAGAGACTATGGCTACACCTTC.

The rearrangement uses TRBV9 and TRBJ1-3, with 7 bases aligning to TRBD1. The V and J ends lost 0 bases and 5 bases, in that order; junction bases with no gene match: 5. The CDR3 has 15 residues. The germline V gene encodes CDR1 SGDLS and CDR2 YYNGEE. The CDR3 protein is CASSVASTGRNTIYF. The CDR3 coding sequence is TGTGCCAGCAGCGTAGCTTCGACAGGGAGAAACACCATATATTTT.